Listed below are T cell receptor beta chains from one sample, sequenced in a study of CD8 T cells in Susac syndrome. TCRdb fed the immunoSEQ multiplex PCR reads into MiXCR, producing one record per CDR3 protein. Among about 130,000 distinct CDR3 sequences listed, approximately 95% were seen once. Sequencing was performed on CD8+ T cells from PBMCs. These receptors all stem from a human donor with multiple sclerosis. CDR3s leave out the opening cysteine and the closing phenylalanine or tryptophan.

J gene | V gene | CDR3 protein
TRBJ1-4 | TRBV7-2 | ASSPRQGAGEKLF
TRBJ2-7 | TRBV2 | ATREGITPYEQY
TRBJ2-7 | TRBV12-5 | ASARSFWTGSYEQY
TRBJ2-1 | TRBV5-1 | ASSSAQTEQF
TRBJ2-1 | TRBV6-1 | ASSPEPGQVLNEQF
TRBJ2-5 | TRBV7-9 | ASSPPGQQETQY
TRBJ2-5 | TRBV5-4 | ASRESIGETQY
TRBJ2-1 | TRBV3-1 | ASSPGGTSTDEQF
TRBJ1-1 | TRBV12-3/TRBV12-4 | ASSLGSVNTEAF
TRBJ2-5 | TRBV24-1 | ATSDRLRQGAGETQY
TRBJ1-2 | TRBV27 | ASSPRGNYGYT
TRBJ1-3 | TRBV12-3/TRBV12-4 | ASSHELSGYTIY
TRBJ2-7 | TRBV5-4 | ASTLRDRPYEQY
TRBJ2-3 | TRBV5-1 | ASSFRDRSTDTQY
TRBJ2-2 | TRBV9 | ASSPVGQNTGELF
TRBJ2-2 | TRBV29-1 | SVEGTGGVLAGELF
TRBJ2-1 | TRBV4-2 | ASSQAVYNEQF
TRBJ2-1 | TRBV7-9 | ASSQTRREQF
TRBJ1-5 | TRBV27 | ASSLGAYQPQH
TRBJ2-3 | TRBV27 | ASSLKDTQY
TRBJ2-5 | TRBV6-1 | ASTGPGAHTGGAQETQY
TRBJ2-1 | TRBV14 | ASSQEVIFPRSDNEQF
TRBJ2-1 | TRBV27 | ASSDRDSSYNEQF
TRBJ2-1 | TRBV7-9 | ASSRDRGDEQF
TRBJ2-3 | TRBV29-1 | SVWTSGFTDTQY
TRBJ2-6 | TRBV9 | ASKGAGANVLT
TRBJ1-6 | TRBV28 | ASSVRRPYNSPLH
TRBJ2-5 | TRBV29-1 | SVGLVVWAQY
TRBJ2-3 | TRBV24-1 | ATSDWPAGESTDTQY
TRBJ2-7 | TRBV27 | ASSLAPTYEQY
TRBJ1-1 | TRBV5-1 | ASSLGSAQNTEAF
TRBJ2-5 | TRBV9 | ASSAGQGVGETQY
TRBJ2-5 | TRBV5-8 | ASSWATSGQETQY
TRBJ2-7 | TRBV4-1 | ASSQATGTPTYEQY
TRBJ1-5 | TRBV28 | ASSTPRSSNQPQH
TRBJ1-1 | TRBV7-9 | ASSSGQGDTEAF
TRBJ2-3 | TRBV4-1 | ASSQDRETDTQY
TRBJ1-1 | TRBV13 | ASSLRFRGRWNTEAF
TRBJ2-1 | TRBV5-1 | ASSLGLGGLEQF